This T cell receptor (beta chain) was identified during a study of beta chain features in type 1 diabetes. Study as a whole: Patients looked much like healthy donors when it came to age, gender and cell yields. Study-level findings and limits: Patients with Type 1 diabetes showed moderately but significantly shorter TCRB CDR3s in all four CD4+ subsets.

As regards this clone: The antigen remains unidentified.

With V trimmed by 4 bases and J by 3 bases, 3 bases remained unmatched. The CDR3 contains 14 residues. Germline V gene lookup returns CDR1 SEHNR and CDR2 FQNEAQ (reference sequence). The entirety of the isolated RNA underwent reverse transcription, so expressed TCRB transcripts were sequenced. Sequencing used immunoSEQ multiplex PCR; TCRdb keeps in-frame clones, though not all of them. The sample shows around 41,000 clones, around 63% of them seen only once. This sequence originates from a man between 25 and 39 years old with type 1 diabetes. Some clones in this sample may be carry-over from other donors' samples. The sample comprised Tregs from blood. V usage is TRBV7-9 and J usage is TRBJ2-3; 8 bases align to TRBD2. The CDR3 region has the DNA TGTGCCAGCAGCTACGGGGGGGCTACAGATACGCAGTATTTT. Translation gives CASSYGGATDTQYF.